This T cell receptor (beta chain) was documented in a study of T cell changes during pregnancy in multiple sclerosis. This clone appeared a single time. Data came from immunoSEQ multiplex PCR; TCRdb stores just in-frame clones and leaves some out. The data show over 80,000 clones, about nine tenths seen once. This CDR3 contains 15 residues. In germline, CDR1 is SEHNR, CDR2 FQNEAQ (reference sequence). V was cut by 3 bases and J by 3 bases, with 14 bases left in between. The genes are TRBV7-9 and TRBJ1-2; D is unresolved. The sequencing here drew on peripheral blood, taken in the second trimester of pregnancy. The origin of this receptor is a female donor in good health, enrolled as a control in a pregnancy study. Here the CDR3 DNA reads TGTGCCAGCAGCTTTCCTATACCCTTTTACTATGGCTACACCTTC. It specifies CASSFPIPFYYGYTF. Using reference TRBV7-9 and TRBJ1-2 for the parts outside the CDR3, the full variable domain is DTGVSQNPRHKITKRGQNVTFRCDPISEHNRLYWYRQTLGQGPEFLTYFQNEAQLEKSRLLSDRFSAERPKGSFSTLEIQRTEQGDSAMYLCASSFPIPFYYGYTFGSGTRLTVV.